Following are 27 T cell receptor beta chains from one sample sequenced in a study of shared clonotypes between healthy human individuals. The table came from immunoSEQ multiplex PCR; TCRdb's copy has only in-frame clones and leaves some out. The table shows roughly 1 million clones, with roughly 75% occurring only once. The material sequenced was memory CD4+ T cells sorted from blood. The subset denotes: CD45RA-negative fraction. The receptors were sampled from a man between 18 and 29 years old in good health.

V usage is TRBV9 and J usage is TRBJ2-6; the match to TRBD1 covers 9 bases. CDR1 and CDR2 from the germline V gene are SGDLS and YYNGEE. This CDR3 comprises 18 residues. Germline trimming cut 3 bases from V and 0 bases from J; bases unmatched to any gene: 7. For the CDR3, the DNA is TGTGCCAGCAGCGGAAGGACAGGGGCCCGCTCTGGGGCCAACGTCCTGACTTTC. Protein sequence: CASSGRTGARSGANVLTF.

The chain couples TRBV10-3 to TRBJ1-2; 9 positions match TRBD1. V gave up 6 bases and J gave up 2 bases; unmatched junction bases: 7. The CDR3 sequence is 15 residues long. The V gene's germline CDR1 is ENHRY and CDR2 SYGVKD. In nucleotides, the CDR3 is TGTGCCATCAGGGACCGGGACAGGGTCAACTATGGCTACACCTTC. This encodes CAIRDRDRVNYGYTF.

The chain has TRBV11-2 and TRBJ1-2; D ambiguous. Trimming removed 5 bases at V and 7 bases at J, with 11 bases between. CDR3 length: 12 amino acids. Germline lookup yields CDR1 SGHAT and CDR2 FQNNGV. Here the CDR3 DNA reads TGTGCCAGCAGCCCTACGGTTGCTGGCTACACCTTC. Translated: CASSPTVAGYTF.

This chain connects TRBV5-4 to TRBJ2-7; unclear D gene. CDR3 length equals 13 residues. V was pared by 4 bases and J by 3 bases, with 11 bases between. Germline values: CDR1 SGHNT, CDR2 YYREEE (reference sequence). CDR3 region: CASSRKGFYEQYF. DNA of the CDR3: TGTGCCAGCAGCCGTAAGGGCTTCTACGAGCAGTACTTC.

The chain combines TRBV7-9 with TRBJ2-3; D not resolved. The CDR3 length is 14 residues. Germline V gene sequence: CDR1 SEHNR, CDR2 FQNEAQ (reference sequence). V was pared by 2 bases and J by 0 bases, with 6 bases between. As DNA, the CDR3 is TGTGCCAGCAGCTTAAAGGACAGCACAGATACGCAGTATTTT. Translating it yields CASSLKDSTDTQYF.

Details on this clone: Possible read error: a much larger clone is one base away. The chain employs TRBV6-1 and TRBJ1-1, with TRBD1 matching 7 bases. Germline V gives CDR1 MNHNS, CDR2 SASEGT. CDR3 length: 12 amino acids. Trimming at V came to 7 bases and at J to 3 bases, leaving 2 bases not matched to a gene. The CDR3 region is CASNRGDTEAFF. The CDR3 coding sequence is TGTGCCAGCAACAGGGGCGACACTGAAGCTTTCTTT.

The chain uses TRBV7-2 and TRBJ2-3, with 11 bases lining up with TRBD2. Unmatched junction bases numbered 7, after V lost 4 bases and J lost 10 bases. Germline V gives CDR1 SGHTA, CDR2 FQGNSA. This CDR3 has 14 amino acids. The CDR3 DNA follows: TGTGCCAGCAGCTCGAAGACTAGCGGGACAGCGCAGTATTTT. It translates to CASSSKTSGTAQYF.

This clone was seen ten or more times. The V and J genes are TRBV18 and TRBJ2-7; the D is unclear. Trimming cost V 6 bases and J 5 bases, with 20 bases left between them. Germline V gene sequence: CDR1 KGHSH, CDR2 LQKENI. The CDR3 runs 15 residues. CDR3 region: CASSSLGKGTDEQYF. The CDR3 region has the DNA TGTGCCAGCTCCTCGTTGGGAAAGGGCACGGACGAGCAGTACTTC.

This clone was observed once. A much larger clone sits a single nucleotide away, making a read error possible. This chain connects TRBV7-9 to TRBJ2-1; no firm D call. Germline assignment: CDR1 SEHNR and CDR2 FQNEAQ (reference sequence). V lost 5 bases and J lost 2, with 1 base in between. The CDR3 length is 11 residues. The CDR3 loop reads CASSAYNEQFF. The CDR3 DNA sequence: TGTGCCAGCAGCGCCTACAATGAGCAGTTCTTC.

In its sample, this clone was seen once. The J gene is TRBJ1-5, the V gene TRBV4-1; D uncertain. The V end was cut by 0 bases, the J end by 3 bases, with 6 bases between. Per germline, CDR1 MGHRA and CDR2 YSYEKL. This CDR3 region has 14 residues. CDR3 bases: TGCGCCAGCAGCCAAGACAGCCTCAATCAGCCCCAGCATTTT. It encodes CASSQDSLNQPQHF.

The chain joins TRBV6-5 to TRBJ2-7; D not resolved. The CDR3 sequence is 14 residues long. V lost 2 bases and J lost 7, with 15 bases in between. Looked up from germline, CDR1 is MNHEY and CDR2 is SVGAGI. Written as DNA, the CDR3 is TGTGCCAGCAGTTACCATCGAGCCGGGCGGGAGCAGTACTTC. Translated: CASSYHRAGREQYF.

Note on this clone: This may be a read error: a much more frequent sequence differs by one nucleotide. This chain joins TRBV7-6 and TRBJ2-7; 8 nucleotides align to TRBD1. The CDR3 consists of 12 residues. Germline V gives CDR1 SGHVS, CDR2 FNYEAQ. Losses at the gene ends were 6 bases for V and 5 bases for J; bases not matched to a gene: 3. CDR3 sequence: CASSQQGDEQYF. The DNA of the CDR3 is TGTGCCAGCAGTCAACAGGGGGACGAGCAGTACTTC.

The chain has TRBV11-2 and TRBJ2-5; 7 bases align to TRBD2. The CDR3 consists of 12 residues. V lost 4 bases and J lost 5; bases outside the gene matches: 1. Germline V gene sequence: CDR1 SGHAT, CDR2 FQNNGV. This chain's CDR3 is CASSWRGETQYF. The CDR3 DNA sequence: TGTGCCAGCAGCTGGCGGGGGGAGACCCAGTACTTC.

This chain connects TRBV18 to TRBJ1-2; 7 bases align to TRBD1. Looked up from germline, CDR1 is KGHSH and CDR2 is LQKENI. There are 15 residues in the CDR3. V lost 3 bases, J lost 4 bases, and 8 bases stayed unmatched. CDR3 region: CASSPAGGRGYGYTF. The CDR3 DNA sequence: TGTGCCAGCTCACCGGCAGGGGGTCGGGGCTATGGCTACACCTTC.

The DNA for the CDR3 is TGTGCCAGCAGCGTCCGGACAGTTGGTTCACCCCTCCACTTT. Translation: CASSVRTVGSPLHF. V and J are TRBV6-5 and TRBJ1-6, with D tentatively TRBD1 (6 bases). Germline CDR1 and CDR2: MNHEY and SVGAGI. The CDR3 runs to 14 residues. V lost 6 bases to trimming and J lost 9 bases, with 15 bases between them.

This clone was counted ten times or more. The same CDR3 also results from other DNA sequences found in this sample. The CDR3 DNA reads as TGTGCCAGCAGCTTACAAGGGACAACGAACACTGAAGCTTTCTTT. Residues: CASSLQGTTNTEAFF. The chain recombines TRBV7-2 with TRBJ1-1; weak D call: TRBD1 (6 bases). V was shortened by 2 bases and J by 1 base, with 11 bases between the two germline ends. The germline V gene encodes CDR1 SGHTA and CDR2 FQGNSA. The CDR3 runs to 15 residues.

This sequence joins TRBV20-1 and TRBJ2-1; maybe TRBD1 (5 bases). Germline assignment: CDR1 DFQATT and CDR2 SNEGSKA (reference sequence). Trimming pared 1 base from V and 12 bases from J, leaving 10 bases between. This CDR3 spans 11 amino acids. The CDR3 DNA reads TGCAGTGCTAGAGGAAGGCAGGGGCAGTTCTTC. Encoded protein: CSARGRQGQFF.

This chain joins TRBV10-3 and TRBJ1-1; D unclear. CDR3 length equals 12 residues. From germline, CDR1 is ENHRY and CDR2 SYGVKD. Trimming took off 5 bases at V and 7 bases at J, with 11 bases between the two ends. In nucleotides, the CDR3 is TGTGCCATCAGTAAAGACGGCTTTGAAGCTTTCTTT. Its protein product is CAISKDGFEAFF.

The chain carries TRBV10-1 and TRBJ1-1; D ambiguous. V was shortened by 6 bases and J by 3 bases, with 8 bases between the two germline ends. Per germline, CDR1 WNHNN and CDR2 SYGVQD (reference sequence). The CDR3 runs to 12 residues. The CDR3 is CASSQDYTEAFF. The CDR3 region has the DNA TGCGCCAGCAGCCAGGACTACACTGAAGCTTTCTTT.

V gene TRBV15 combines with J gene TRBJ1-6; D gene uncertain. Trimming pared 3 bases from V and 6 bases from J, leaving 9 bases between. There are 14 residues in the CDR3. Germline lookup yields CDR1 LNHNV and CDR2 YYDKDF (reference sequence). CDR3 DNA: TGTGCCACCAGCAGCCAGAGACTTAATTCACCCCTCCACTTT. Translation: CATSSQRLNSPLHF.

This clone was found a few times. The V gene is TRBV18, the J gene TRBJ2-5; D is undetermined. CDR1 is KGHSH and CDR2 is LQKENI in the germline V gene. There are 13 residues in the CDR3. Trimming pared 3 bases from V and 4 bases from J, leaving 9 bases between. CDR3 coding DNA: TGTGCCAGCTCACCCTCAACGGCAGAGACCCAGTACTTC. Translating gives CASSPSTAETQYF.

The CDR3: CASSLEGGTPGELFF. The CDR3, as DNA: TGCGCCAGCAGCTTGGAGGGAGGGACCCCCGGGGAGCTGTTTTTT. The chain employs TRBV5-1 and TRBJ2-2; 7 nucleotides agree with TRBD2. V shed 0 bases and J 6 bases; nucleotides not matched to a gene: 5. Germline V gene lookup returns CDR1 SGHRS and CDR2 YFSETQ. The CDR3 spans 15 residues. Together with reference TRBV5-1 and TRBJ2-2, the CDR3 gives the full variable domain: KAGVTQTPRYLIKTRGQQVTLSCSPISGHRSVSWYQQTPGQGLQFLFEYFSETQRNKGNFPGRFSGRQFSNSRSEMNVSTLELGDSALYLCASSLEGGTPGELFFGEGSRLTVL.

The chain couples TRBV5-4 to TRBJ2-7; 7 bases agree with TRBD1. V shed 0 bases and J 4 bases; nucleotides not matched to a gene: 13. From germline, CDR1 is SGHNT and CDR2 YYREEE (reference sequence). There are 17 residues in the CDR3. The CDR3 here is CASSLGVKKGGIYEQYF. The CDR3, as DNA: TGTGCCAGCAGCTTGGGCGTAAAGAAAGGGGGCATATACGAGCAGTACTTC.

The chain links TRBV18 to TRBJ1-1; TRBD1 is a possible D gene (6 bases). The CDR3 has 14 residues. The ends were cut back, 4 bases at V and 6 bases at J, with 15 bases in the middle. Germline assignment: CDR1 KGHSH and CDR2 LQKENI. The CDR3 DNA reads as TGTGCCAGCTCACGAACAACAGGGCCTTCTGAAGCTTTCTTT. Its protein is CASSRTTGPSEAFF.

The V call is TRBV6-5, the J call TRBJ1-3; D possibly corresponds to TRBD1 (6 bases). Germline assignment: CDR1 MNHEY and CDR2 SVGAGI. This CDR3 is 13 amino acids long. Deletions cut 5 bases from V and 6 bases from J, with 11 bases between. The CDR3 region is CASSETGLNTIYF. As DNA, the CDR3 is TGTGCCAGCAGTGAAACAGGGTTAAACACCATATATTTT.

The J gene is TRBJ1-1, the V gene TRBV5-4; 10 bases are shared with TRBD1. V dropped 4 bases and J dropped 0; count of bases not matched to a gene: 6. Germline CDR1 and CDR2: SGHNT and YYREEE (reference sequence). The CDR3 length is 16 residues. Written as DNA, the CDR3 is TGTGCCAGCAGCGAGGGACAGGGGTATATGAACACTGAAGCTTTCTTT. This translates into CASSEGQGYMNTEAFF.

This clone was recorded at least ten times. The chain joins TRBV27 to TRBJ2-3, with 7 bases fitting TRBD1. V trimming: 6 bases; J trimming: 4 bases; junction bases outside the gene matches: 7. This CDR3 is 14 amino acids long. The germline V gene encodes CDR1 MNHEY and CDR2 SMNVEV (reference sequence). The CDR3, as DNA: TGTGCCAGCAGACTGACAGGGATGGCAGATACGCAGTATTTT. Encoded protein: CASRLTGMADTQYF.